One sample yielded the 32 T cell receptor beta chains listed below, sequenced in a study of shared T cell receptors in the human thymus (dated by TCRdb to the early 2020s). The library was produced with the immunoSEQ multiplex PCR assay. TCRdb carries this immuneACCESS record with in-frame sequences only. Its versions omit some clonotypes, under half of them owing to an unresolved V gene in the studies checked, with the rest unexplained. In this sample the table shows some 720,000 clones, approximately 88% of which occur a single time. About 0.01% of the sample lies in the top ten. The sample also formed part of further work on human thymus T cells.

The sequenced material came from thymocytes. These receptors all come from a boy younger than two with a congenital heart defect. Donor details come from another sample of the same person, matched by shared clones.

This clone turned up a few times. CDR3: CATHLSGSYEQYF. The CDR3 DNA reads as TGTGCCACCCATCTCTCCGGGTCCTACGAGCAGTACTTC. The rearrangement joins TRBV28 to TRBJ2-7, with D hard to call. Germline V lookup: CDR1 MDHEN, CDR2 SYDVKM. The ends were cut back, 10 bases at V and 1 base at J, with 14 bases in the middle. This CDR3 has 13 residues. The full variable domain, rest sourced from reference TRBV28 and TRBJ2-7, is DVKVTQSSRYLVKRTGEKVFLECVQDMDHENMFWYRQDPGLGLRLIYFSYDVKMKEKGDIPEGYSVSREKKERFSLILESASTNQTSMYLCATHLSGSYEQYFGPGTRLTVT.

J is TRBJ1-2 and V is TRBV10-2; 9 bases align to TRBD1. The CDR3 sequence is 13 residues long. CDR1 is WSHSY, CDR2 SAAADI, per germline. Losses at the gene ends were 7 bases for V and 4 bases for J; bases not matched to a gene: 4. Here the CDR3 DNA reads TGCGCCAGCAACCGGACAGGGGTCTATGGCTACACCTTC. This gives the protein CASNRTGVYGYTF.

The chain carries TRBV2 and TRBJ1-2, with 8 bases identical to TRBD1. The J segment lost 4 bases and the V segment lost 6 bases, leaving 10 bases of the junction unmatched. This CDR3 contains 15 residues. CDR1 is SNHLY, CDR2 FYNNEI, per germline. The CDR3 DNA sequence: TGTGCCAGCAGGGACGCCAGGGGGCCTGCCTATGGCTACACCTTC. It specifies CASRDARGPAYGYTF. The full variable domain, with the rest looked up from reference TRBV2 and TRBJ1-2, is EPEVTQTPSHQVTQMGQEVILRCVPISNHLYFYWYRQILGQKVEFLVSFYNNEISEKSEIFDDQFSVERPDGSNFTLKIRSTKLEDSAMYFCASRDARGPAYGYTFGSGTRLTVV.

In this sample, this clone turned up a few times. CDR3 sequence reads: CASSERFRTEAFF. CDR3 DNA: TGTGCCAGCAGTGAACGGTTCCGCACTGAAGCTTTCTTT. The chain employs TRBV25-1 and TRBJ1-1; D not certain. Trimming shortened V by 2 bases and J by 4 bases, and 8 bases separated the two germline ends. CDR3 length equals 13 residues. Germline assignment: CDR1 MGHDK and CDR2 SYGVNS.

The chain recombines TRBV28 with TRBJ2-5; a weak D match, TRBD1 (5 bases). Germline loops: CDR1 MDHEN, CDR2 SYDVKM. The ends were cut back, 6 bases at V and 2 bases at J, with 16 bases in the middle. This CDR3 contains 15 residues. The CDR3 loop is CASRADTVRQETQYF. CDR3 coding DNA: TGTGCCAGCAGGGCGGACACGGTGAGACAAGAGACCCAGTACTTC.

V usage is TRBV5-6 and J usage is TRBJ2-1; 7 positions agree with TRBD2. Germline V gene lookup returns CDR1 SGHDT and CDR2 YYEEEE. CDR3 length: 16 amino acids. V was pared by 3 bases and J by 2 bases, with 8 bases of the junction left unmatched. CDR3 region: CASSSRLAEAYNEQFF. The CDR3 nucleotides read TGTGCCAGCAGCTCGCGACTAGCAGAAGCCTACAATGAGCAGTTCTTC.

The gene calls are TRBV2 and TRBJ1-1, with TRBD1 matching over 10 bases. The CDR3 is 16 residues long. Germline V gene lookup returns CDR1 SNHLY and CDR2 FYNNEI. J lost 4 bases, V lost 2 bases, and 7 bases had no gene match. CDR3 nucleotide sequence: TGTGCCAGCAGTGAACCGGGACAGGGGAGTTTCACTGAAGCTTTCTTT. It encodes CASSEPGQGSFTEAFF.

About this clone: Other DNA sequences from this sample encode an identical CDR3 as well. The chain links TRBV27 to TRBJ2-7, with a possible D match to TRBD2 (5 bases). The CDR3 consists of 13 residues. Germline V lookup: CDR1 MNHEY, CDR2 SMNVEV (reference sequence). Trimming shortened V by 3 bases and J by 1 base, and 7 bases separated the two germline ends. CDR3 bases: TGTGCCAGCAGTTTGGGCGGGTCCTACGAGCAGTACTTC. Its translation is CASSLGGSYEQYF.

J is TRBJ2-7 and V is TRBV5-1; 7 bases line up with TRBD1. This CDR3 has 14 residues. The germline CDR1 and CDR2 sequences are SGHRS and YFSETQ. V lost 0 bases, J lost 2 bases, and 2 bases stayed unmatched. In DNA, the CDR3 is TGCGCCAGCAGCTTGGCGGGACAGACCTACGAGCAGTACTTC. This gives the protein CASSLAGQTYEQYF.

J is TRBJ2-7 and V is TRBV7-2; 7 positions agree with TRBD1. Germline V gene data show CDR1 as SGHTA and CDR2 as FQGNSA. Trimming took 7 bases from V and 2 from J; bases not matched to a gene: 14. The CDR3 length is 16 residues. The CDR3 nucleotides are TGTGCCAGCACCCTCTTAGGTGGACAGGATCCCTACGAGCAGTACTTC. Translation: CASTLLGGQDPYEQYF.

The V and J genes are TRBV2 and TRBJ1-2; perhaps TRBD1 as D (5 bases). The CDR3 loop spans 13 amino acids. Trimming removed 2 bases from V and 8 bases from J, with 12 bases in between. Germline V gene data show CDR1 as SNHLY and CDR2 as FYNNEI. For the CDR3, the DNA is TGTGCCAGCAGTGAACAGGGTCCGTACGGCTACACCTTC. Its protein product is CASSEQGPYGYTF.

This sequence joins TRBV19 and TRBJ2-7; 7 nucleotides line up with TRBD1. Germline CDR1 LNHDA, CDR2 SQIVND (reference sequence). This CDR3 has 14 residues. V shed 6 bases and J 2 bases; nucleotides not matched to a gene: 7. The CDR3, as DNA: TGTGCCAGTAGCCACAGGGGTAGGACCTACGAGCAGTACTTC. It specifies CASSHRGRTYEQYF.

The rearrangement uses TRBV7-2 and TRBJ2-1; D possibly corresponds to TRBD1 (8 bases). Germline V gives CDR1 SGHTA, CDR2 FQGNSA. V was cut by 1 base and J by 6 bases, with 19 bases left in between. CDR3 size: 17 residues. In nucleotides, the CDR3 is TGTGCCAGCAGCTTAGATTGGCGGACAGGGAGGGTCAATGAGCAGTTCTTC. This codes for CASSLDWRTGRVNEQFF.

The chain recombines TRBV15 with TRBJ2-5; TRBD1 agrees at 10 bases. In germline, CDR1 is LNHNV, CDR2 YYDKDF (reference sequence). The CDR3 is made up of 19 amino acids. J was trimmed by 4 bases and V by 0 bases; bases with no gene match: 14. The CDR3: CATSRDNRQGAWWAETQYF. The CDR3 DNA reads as TGTGCCACCAGCAGAGATAACAGACAGGGGGCATGGTGGGCAGAGACCCAGTACTTC. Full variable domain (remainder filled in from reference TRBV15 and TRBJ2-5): DAMVIQNPRYQVTQFGKPVTLSCSQTLNHNVMYWYQQKSSQAPKLLFHYYDKDFNNEADTPDNFQSRRPNTSFCFLDIRSPGLGDTAMYLCATSRDNRQGAWWAETQYFGPGTRLLVL.

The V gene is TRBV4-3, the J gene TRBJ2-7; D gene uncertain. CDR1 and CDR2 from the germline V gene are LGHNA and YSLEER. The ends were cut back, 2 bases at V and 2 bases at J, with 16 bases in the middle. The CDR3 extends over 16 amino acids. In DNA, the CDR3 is TGCGCCAGCAGCCAAACTCCTCATGGTCTTGCCTACGAGCAGTACTTC. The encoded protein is CASSQTPHGLAYEQYF.

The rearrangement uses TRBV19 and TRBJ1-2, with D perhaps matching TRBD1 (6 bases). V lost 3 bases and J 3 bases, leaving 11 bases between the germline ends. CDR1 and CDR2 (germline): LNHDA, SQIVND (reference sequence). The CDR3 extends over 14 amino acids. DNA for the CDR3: TGTGCCAGTAGTATGGGGGCAGGACACTATGGCTACACCTTC. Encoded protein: CASSMGAGHYGYTF.

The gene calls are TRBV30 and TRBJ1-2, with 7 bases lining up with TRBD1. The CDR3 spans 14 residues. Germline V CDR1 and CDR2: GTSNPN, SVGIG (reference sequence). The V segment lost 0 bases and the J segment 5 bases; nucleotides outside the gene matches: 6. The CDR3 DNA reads TGTGCCTGGAGTGTGGGGACAGTTCCATATGGCTACACCTTC. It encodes CAWSVGTVPYGYTF.

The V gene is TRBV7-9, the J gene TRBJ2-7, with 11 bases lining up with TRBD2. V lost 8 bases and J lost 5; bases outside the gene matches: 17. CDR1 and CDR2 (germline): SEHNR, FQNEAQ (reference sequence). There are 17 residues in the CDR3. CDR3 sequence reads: CASGSAGTSGSTHEQYF. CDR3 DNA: TGTGCCAGCGGATCCGCCGGGACTAGCGGAAGCACCCACGAGCAGTACTTC.

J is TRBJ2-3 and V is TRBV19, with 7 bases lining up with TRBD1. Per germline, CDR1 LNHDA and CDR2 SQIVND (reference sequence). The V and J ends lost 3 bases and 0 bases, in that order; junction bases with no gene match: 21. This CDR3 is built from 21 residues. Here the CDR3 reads CASSIGAGGSYNRRSTDTQYF. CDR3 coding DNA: TGTGCCAGTAGTATTGGGGCAGGGGGAAGCTACAATCGCCGAAGCACAGATACGCAGTATTTT.

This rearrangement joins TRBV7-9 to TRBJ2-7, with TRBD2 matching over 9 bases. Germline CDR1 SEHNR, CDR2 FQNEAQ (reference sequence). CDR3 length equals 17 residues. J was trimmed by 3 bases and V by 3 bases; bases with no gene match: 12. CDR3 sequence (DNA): TGTGCCAGCAGCTTGGGACTAGCCAGACCAAGAGACTACGAGCAGTACTTC. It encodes CASSLGLARPRDYEQYF.

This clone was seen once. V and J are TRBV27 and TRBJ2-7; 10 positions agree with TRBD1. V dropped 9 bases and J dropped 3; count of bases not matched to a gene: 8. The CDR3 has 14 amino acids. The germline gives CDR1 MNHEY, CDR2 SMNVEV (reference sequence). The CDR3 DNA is TGTGCCAGTTCCGCCGGGACAGGGGTCTACGAGCAGTACTTC. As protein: CASSAGTGVYEQYF.

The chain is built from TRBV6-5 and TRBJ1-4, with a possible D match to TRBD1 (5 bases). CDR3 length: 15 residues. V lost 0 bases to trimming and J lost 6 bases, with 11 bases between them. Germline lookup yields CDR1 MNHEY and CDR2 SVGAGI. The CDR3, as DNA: TGTGCCAGCAGTTACTCTTGGCAGGGCGATGAAAAACTGTTTTTT. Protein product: CASSYSWQGDEKLFF.

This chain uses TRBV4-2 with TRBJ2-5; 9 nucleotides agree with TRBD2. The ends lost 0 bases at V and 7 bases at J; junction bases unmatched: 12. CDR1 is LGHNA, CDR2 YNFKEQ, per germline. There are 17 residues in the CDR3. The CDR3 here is CASSQEGTSREMGTQYF. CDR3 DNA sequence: TGTGCCAGCAGCCAAGAAGGGACTAGCAGGGAAATGGGGACCCAGTACTTC.

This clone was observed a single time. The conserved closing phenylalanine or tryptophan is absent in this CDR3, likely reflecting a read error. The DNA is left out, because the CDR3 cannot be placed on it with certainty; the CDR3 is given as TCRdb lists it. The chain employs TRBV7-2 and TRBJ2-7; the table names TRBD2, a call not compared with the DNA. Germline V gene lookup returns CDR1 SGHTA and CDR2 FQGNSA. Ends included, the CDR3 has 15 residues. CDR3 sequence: CASSLGPLAGVLPVS.

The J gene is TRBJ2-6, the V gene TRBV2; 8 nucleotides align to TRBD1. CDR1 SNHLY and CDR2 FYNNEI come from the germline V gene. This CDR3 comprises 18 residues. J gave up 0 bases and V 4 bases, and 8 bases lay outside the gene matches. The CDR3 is CASSGGGTGRSGANVLTF. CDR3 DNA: TGTGCCAGCAGTGGAGGCGGGACAGGCCGCTCTGGGGCCAACGTCCTGACTTTC. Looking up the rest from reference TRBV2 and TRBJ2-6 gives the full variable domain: EPEVTQTPSHQVTQMGQEVILRCVPISNHLYFYWYRQILGQKVEFLVSFYNNEISEKSEIFDDQFSVERPDGSNFTLKIRSTKLEDSAMYFCASSGGGTGRSGANVLTFGAGSRLTVL.

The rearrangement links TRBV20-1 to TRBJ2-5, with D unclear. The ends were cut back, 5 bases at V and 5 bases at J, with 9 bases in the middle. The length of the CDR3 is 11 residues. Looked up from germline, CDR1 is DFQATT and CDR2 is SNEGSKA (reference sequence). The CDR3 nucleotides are TGCAGTGCTTCCTATCGTGAGACCCAGTACTTC. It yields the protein CSASYRETQYF.

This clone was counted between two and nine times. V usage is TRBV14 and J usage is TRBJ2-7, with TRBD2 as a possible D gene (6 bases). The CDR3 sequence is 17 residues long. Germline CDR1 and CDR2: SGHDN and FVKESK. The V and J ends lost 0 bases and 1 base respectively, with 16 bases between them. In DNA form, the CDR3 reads TGTGCCAGCAGCCAAGATGGGCCAAGGGACTCATCCTACGAGCAGTACTTC. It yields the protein CASSQDGPRDSSYEQYF.

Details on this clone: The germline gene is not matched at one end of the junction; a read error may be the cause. CDR3 coding DNA: TGTGCCAGCAGTTTAAGGGTCGACAGGGTTTTTCCCCTGGTTTTT. It encodes CASSLRVDRVFPLVF. This chain links TRBV27 with TRBJ1-1; 7 nucleotides line up with TRBD1. CDR1 and CDR2 (germline): MNHEY, SMNVEV (reference sequence). The CDR3 has 15 amino acids.

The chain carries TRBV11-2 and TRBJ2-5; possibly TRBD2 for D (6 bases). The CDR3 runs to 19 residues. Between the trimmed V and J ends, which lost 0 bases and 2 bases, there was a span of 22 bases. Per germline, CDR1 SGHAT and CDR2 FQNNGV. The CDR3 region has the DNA TGTGCCAGCAGCTTAGATTTTTTGGGTTCAGGCGGGGCTCAAGAGACCCAGTACTTC. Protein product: CASSLDFLGSGGAQETQYF.

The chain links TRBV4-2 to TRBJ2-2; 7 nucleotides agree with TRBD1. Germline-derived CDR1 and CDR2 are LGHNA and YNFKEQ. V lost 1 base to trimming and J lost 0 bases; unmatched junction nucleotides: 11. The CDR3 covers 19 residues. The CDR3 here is CASSQGLPPGQTNTGELFF. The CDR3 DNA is TGTGCCAGCAGCCAAGGACTCCCTCCGGGACAGACGAACACCGGGGAGCTGTTTTTT.

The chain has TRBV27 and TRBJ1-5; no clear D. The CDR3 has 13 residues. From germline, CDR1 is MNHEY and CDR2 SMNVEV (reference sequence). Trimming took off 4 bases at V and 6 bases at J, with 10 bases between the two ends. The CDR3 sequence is CASSSAPVQPQHF. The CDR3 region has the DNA TGTGCCAGCAGTTCCGCGCCCGTTCAGCCCCAGCATTTT.

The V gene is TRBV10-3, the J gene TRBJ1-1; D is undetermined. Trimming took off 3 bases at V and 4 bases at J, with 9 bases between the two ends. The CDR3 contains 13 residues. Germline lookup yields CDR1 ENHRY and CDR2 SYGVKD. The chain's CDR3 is CAISEWESTEAFF. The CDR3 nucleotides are TGTGCCATCAGTGAATGGGAGAGCACTGAAGCTTTCTTT.